This T cell receptor beta chain was captured by sequencing in a study of T cells in women clearing cervical HPV infection. The wider study: Controls' single incident HPV16 infection cleared within 12 months without precancer.

The CDR3 totals 15 residues. Germline CDR1 SGHDN, CDR2 FVKESK. With respect to this clone: As yet, its antigen is unknown. The sequence runs out 3 residues before the end of the CDR3; the remainder is reconstructed from the germline J gene.

Study conclusions and caveats: Cases carried less TRBV6-7 than controls: approximately 0.1% versus 0.16%.

TCRdb's table, derived via immunoSEQ multiplex PCR, lists solely in-frame clones and lacks some. This table holds 19,000 or so clones. Sequences were obtained from blood buffy coat. The TCR was taken from a woman aged 18 to 75 with a cervical HPV16 infection that either progressed to CIN3+ or cleared (not recorded which). The chain uses TRBV14 and TRBJ2-3; 7 nucleotides match TRBD2. CDR3 residues: CASSQGPAGVGTQYF. The DNA read from the CDR3 is TGTGCCAGCAGCCAAGGGCCGGCGGGAGTAGGGACG.